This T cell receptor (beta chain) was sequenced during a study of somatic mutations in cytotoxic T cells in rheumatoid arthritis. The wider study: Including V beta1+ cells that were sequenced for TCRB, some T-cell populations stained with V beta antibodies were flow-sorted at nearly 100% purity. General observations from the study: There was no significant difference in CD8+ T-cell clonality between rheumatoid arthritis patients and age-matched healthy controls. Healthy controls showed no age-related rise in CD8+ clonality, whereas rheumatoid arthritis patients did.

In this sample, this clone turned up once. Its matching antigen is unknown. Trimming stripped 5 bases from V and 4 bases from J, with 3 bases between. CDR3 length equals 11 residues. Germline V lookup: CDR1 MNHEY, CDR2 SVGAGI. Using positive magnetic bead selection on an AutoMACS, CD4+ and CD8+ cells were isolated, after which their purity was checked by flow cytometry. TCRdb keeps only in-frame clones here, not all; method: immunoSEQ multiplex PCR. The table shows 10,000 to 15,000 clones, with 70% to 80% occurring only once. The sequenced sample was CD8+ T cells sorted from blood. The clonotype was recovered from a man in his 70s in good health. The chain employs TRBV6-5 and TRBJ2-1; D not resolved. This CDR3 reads CASSIYNEQFF. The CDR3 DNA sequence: TGTGCCAGCAGTATTTACAATGAGCAGTTCTTC.